These 13 T cell receptor beta chains originate from one sample sequenced in a study of cytotoxic CD8 clonotypes in ibrutinib-treated CLL. Only in-frame clones appear in the TCRdb table, and some are missing; sequencing was by immunoSEQ multiplex PCR. The sample lists fewer than 400,000 clones; under 70% were seen once. The sample in question was PBMCs, obtained after 36 months of ibrutinib treatment. All receptors derive from a human donor with chronic lymphocytic leukemia.

The chain links TRBV6-7 to TRBJ2-5; 12 nucleotides match TRBD2. TRBV6-7 is an ORF for which the function is uncertain. The V and J ends lost 5 bases and 4 bases, in that order; junction bases with no gene match: 8. The CDR3 covers 16 residues. The CDR3 loop reads CASSRSSGRAGETQYF. CDR3 nucleotide sequence: TGTGCCAGCAGTAGGTCTAGCGGGAGGGCGGGAGAGACCCAGTACTTC.

This chain connects TRBV15 to TRBJ2-7, with D possibly called TRBD1 or TRBD2 (5 bases each). The CDR3 runs 17 residues. Trimming removed 3 bases from V and 4 bases from J, with 22 bases in between. Looked up from germline, CDR1 is LNHNV and CDR2 is YYDKDF (reference sequence). The DNA of the CDR3 is TGTGCCACCAGCAGTTCGGGATCAGGGATCATGTCGTACGAGCAGTACTTC. Translating gives CATSSSGSGIMSYEQYF.

The chain has TRBV10-3 and TRBJ2-7, with 8 nucleotides matching TRBD1. This CDR3 contains 15 residues. J was trimmed by 4 bases and V by 6 bases; bases with no gene match: 11. Germline V CDR1 and CDR2: ENHRY, SYGVKD. The CDR3 sequence: CAISDMQGAGYEQYF. The CDR3 region has the DNA TGTGCCATCAGCGACATGCAGGGGGCGGGTTACGAGCAGTACTTC.

The chain recombines TRBV20-1 with TRBJ2-7; a possible D gene is TRBD2 (5 bases). V lost 6 bases to trimming and J lost 3 bases, with 9 bases between them. The CDR3 is 11 amino acids. CDR1 and CDR2 (germline): DFQATT, SNEGSKA (reference sequence). CDR3 sequence: CSAREYYEQYF. CDR3 DNA sequence: TGCAGTGCAAGGGAGTACTACGAGCAGTACTTC.

The chain uses TRBV13 and TRBJ2-2, with D uncertain. V lost 1 base to trimming and J lost 0 bases, with 18 bases between them. The CDR3 is 19 amino acids. CDR1 is PRHDT and CDR2 is FYEKMQ in the germline V gene (reference sequence). The CDR3 here is CASSLEGRITSANTGELFF. The CDR3 coding sequence is TGTGCCAGCAGCTTAGAGGGCCGAATTACTTCCGCGAACACCGGGGAGCTGTTTTTT.

This sequence joins TRBV5-1 and TRBJ2-7; possibly TRBD2 for D (6 bases). Trimming took 4 bases from V and 3 from J, leaving 14 bases between them. This CDR3 is built from 14 residues. The germline V gene has CDR1 SGHRS and CDR2 YFSETQ. CDR3 loop: CASSRRGQDYEQYF. For the CDR3, the DNA is TGCGCCAGCAGCCGGAGGGGTCAGGACTACGAGCAGTACTTC.

In its sample, this clone was seen once. The rearrangement links TRBV5-4 to TRBJ1-1; D gene unclear. Germline CDR1 and CDR2: SGHNT and YYREEE (reference sequence). CDR3 length: 11 residues. Trimming removed 0 bases from V and 7 bases from J, with 4 bases in between. CDR3 sequence (DNA): TGTGCCAGCAGCTTGGGGATTGAAGCTTTCTTT. It yields the protein CASSLGIEAFF.

The chain joins TRBV13 to TRBJ2-7, with D possibly being TRBD2 (7 bases). The V end was cut by 5 bases, the J end by 9 bases, with 14 bases between. The germline gives CDR1 PRHDT, CDR2 FYEKMQ (reference sequence). The CDR3 is 12 residues long. CDR3 protein: CASSVRGARQYF. The CDR3 DNA sequence: TGTGCCAGCAGCGTCCGGGGGGCGAGGCAGTACTTC.

CDR3 loop: CATSRDAGVRSYEQYF. In DNA, the CDR3 is TGTGCCACCAGCAGAGATGCGGGGGTAAGGTCCTACGAGCAGTACTTC. The chain joins TRBV15 to TRBJ2-7, with 7 bases matching TRBD2. The CDR3 covers 16 residues. Germline V CDR1 and CDR2: LNHNV, YYDKDF (reference sequence). V trimming: 0 bases; J trimming: 1 base; junction bases outside the gene matches: 6.

The rearrangement uses TRBV27 and TRBJ2-7, with TRBD2 identical over 11 bases. Germline lookup yields CDR1 MNHEY and CDR2 SMNVEV (reference sequence). The ends lost 3 bases at V and 2 bases at J; junction bases unmatched: 3. The CDR3 consists of 15 residues. The CDR3 nucleotides read TGTGCCAGCAGTTTGACTAGCGGGAACCCCTACGAGCAGTACTTC. Residues: CASSLTSGNPYEQYF.

This chain connects TRBV5-5 to TRBJ2-7; 9 bases agree with TRBD1. V gave up 4 bases and J gave up 1 base; unmatched junction bases: 9. Germline V lookup: CDR1 SGHKS, CDR2 YYEKEE (reference sequence). The CDR3 extends over 16 amino acids. The CDR3 is CASSPAGTGISYEQYF. For the CDR3, the DNA is TGTGCCAGCAGCCCCGCCGGGACAGGGATATCCTACGAGCAGTACTTC.

The rearrangement uses TRBV12-5 and TRBJ1-3; no reliable D call. V lost 1 base, J lost 5 bases, and 0 bases lay in between. This CDR3 is 11 amino acids long. The germline CDR1 and CDR2 sequences are LGHNT and FRNRAP. The DNA for the CDR3 is TGTGCTAGTGGTTTGGGAAACACCATATATTTT. Encoded protein: CASGLGNTIYF. The complete variable domain, with remaining parts taken from reference TRBV12-5 and TRBJ1-3, reads DARVTQTPRHKVTEMGQEVTMRCQPILGHNTVFWYRQTMMQGLELLAYFRNRAPLDDSGMPKDRFSAEMPDATLATLKIQPSEPRDSAVYFCASGLGNTIYFGEGSWLTVV.

This clone was seen only a few times. The chain is built from TRBV7-3 and TRBJ1-1, with D hard to call. V was clipped by 0 bases and J by 0 bases, with 17 bases between them. The germline CDR1 and CDR2 sequences are SGHTA and FQGTGA. The CDR3 spans 18 residues. CDR3 sequence: CASSLTTPLLGMNTEAFF. The DNA for the CDR3 is TGTGCCAGCAGCTTAACGACCCCCCTGCTGGGGATGAACACTGAAGCTTTCTTT.